What follows are 7 T cell receptor beta chains derived from one specimen sequenced in a study of human T cells and chemical hapten exposure (dated by TCRdb to about 2021). Reading the label with the study, this specimen's time point is: patch test 1, 2 weeks after DPC sensitization. This specimen's treatment or condition label, per the study, means: therapeutic diphenylcyclopropenone sensitization with weekly scalp DPC. The library was produced with RACE. Sequencer: NextSeq 500. The public reads were reanalyzed by TCRdb: fastp trimming at Q25, MiXCR alignment, in-frame beta chains only. Merged by CDR3 protein, the rows form single entries marked with the most common genes and DNA. The sample includes roughly 380,000 distinct CDR3 sequences, with roughly 4.8% observed a single time. Approximately 2.3% of the sample rests with the top ten. Sequencing used whole blood, obtained in connection with sensitization to the hapten diphenylcyclopropenone (DPC). These receptors were collected from a woman aged 45-65 years with alopecia areata. Some clones in this sample may be carry-over from other donors' samples.

This clonotype was counted at least ten times. The chain employs TRBV20-1 and TRBJ1-1, with a weak D call TRBD1 (5 bases). The CDR3 has 15 residues. CDR1 and CDR2 (germline): DFQATT, SNEGSKA (reference sequence). V was clipped by 0 bases and J by 4 bases, with 15 bases between them. The CDR3 nucleotides are TGCAGTGCTAGAGATAACGGGGGGATGAGCACTGAAGCTTTCTTT. It is translated as CSARDNGGMSTEAFF.

This clonotype has at least ten counts. This chain joins TRBV5-4 and TRBJ2-3; D is possibly TRBD2 (6 bases). CDR3 size: 16 residues. V shed 4 bases and J shed 3 bases, with 18 bases lying between them. Germline V gives CDR1 SGHNT, CDR2 YYREEE (reference sequence). CDR3 coding DNA: TGTGCCAGCAGCCGCGGGGCAGGAGCCCAGACAGATACGCAGTATTTT. Translating it yields CASSRGAGAQTDTQYF.

This clonotype was detected many times. The chain joins TRBV6-1 to TRBJ1-4; D call uncertain. CDR1 is MNHNS, CDR2 SASEGT, per germline. This CDR3 is built from 14 residues. The V gene lost 2 bases and the J gene lost 8 bases, with 12 bases spanning the gap. The DNA for the CDR3 is TGTGCCAGCAGTGAACGGCCCAGCAAAGAAAAACTGTTTTTT. Translated: CASSERPSKEKLFF.

This clonotype came up many times. This sequence joins TRBV27 and TRBJ1-2, with D unresolved. The CDR3 totals 14 residues. Germline V CDR1 and CDR2: MNHEY, SMNVEV (reference sequence). With 6 bases removed from V and 4 bases from J, the gap between germline ends came to 15 bases. CDR3 sequence: CASSPQGSAYGYTF. The CDR3 DNA reads as TGTGCCAGCAGCCCCCAAGGCTCGGCCTATGGCTACACCTTC.

There are a few counts of this clonotype. The chain is built from TRBV10-2 and TRBJ2-1; D remains ambiguous. Germline V gene data show CDR1 as WSHSY and CDR2 as SAAADI. Trimming took off 8 bases at V and 0 bases at J, with 11 bases between the two ends. This CDR3 comprises 14 residues. This chain's CDR3 is CASSNGPSYNEQFF. The CDR3 bases are TGCGCCAGCTCCAATGGGCCCTCCTACAATGAGCAGTTCTTC.

This clonotype was detected only a few times. The chain combines TRBV12-5 with TRBJ2-3; no clear D. Germline values: CDR1 LGHNT, CDR2 FRNRAP. CDR3 length equals 15 residues. Trimming removed 0 bases at V and 4 bases at J, with 11 bases between. The CDR3 sequence is CASGLVQAPPDTQYF. The CDR3, as DNA: TGTGCTAGTGGTTTGGTACAAGCCCCTCCAGATACGCAGTATTTT.

This clonotype was picked up a small number of times. The rearrangement uses TRBV10-1 and TRBJ2-5; D not resolved. Between the trimmed V and J ends, which lost 0 bases and 0 bases, there was a span of 11 bases. CDR3 length: 16 residues. Germline-derived CDR1 and CDR2 are WNHNN and SYGVQD (reference sequence). The CDR3 DNA reads TGCGCCAGCAGTGAGTCTTTGTCAGGTTACCAAGAGACCCAGTACTTC. It specifies CASSESLSGYQETQYF.